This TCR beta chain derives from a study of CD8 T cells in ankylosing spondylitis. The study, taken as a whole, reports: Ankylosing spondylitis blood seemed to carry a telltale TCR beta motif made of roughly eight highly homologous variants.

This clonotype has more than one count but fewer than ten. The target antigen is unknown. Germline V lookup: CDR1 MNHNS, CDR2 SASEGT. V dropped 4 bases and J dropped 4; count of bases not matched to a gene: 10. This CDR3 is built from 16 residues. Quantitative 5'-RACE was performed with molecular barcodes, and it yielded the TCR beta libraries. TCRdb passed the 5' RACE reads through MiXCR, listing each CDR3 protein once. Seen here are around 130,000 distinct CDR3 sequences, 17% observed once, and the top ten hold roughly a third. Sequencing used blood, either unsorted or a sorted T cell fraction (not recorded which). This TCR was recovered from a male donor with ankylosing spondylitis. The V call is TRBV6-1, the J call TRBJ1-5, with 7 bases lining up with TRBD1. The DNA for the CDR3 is TGTGCCAGCAGTGCTGGACCCGGGACAGATAATCAGCCCCAGCATTTT. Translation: CASSAGPGTDNQPQHF.